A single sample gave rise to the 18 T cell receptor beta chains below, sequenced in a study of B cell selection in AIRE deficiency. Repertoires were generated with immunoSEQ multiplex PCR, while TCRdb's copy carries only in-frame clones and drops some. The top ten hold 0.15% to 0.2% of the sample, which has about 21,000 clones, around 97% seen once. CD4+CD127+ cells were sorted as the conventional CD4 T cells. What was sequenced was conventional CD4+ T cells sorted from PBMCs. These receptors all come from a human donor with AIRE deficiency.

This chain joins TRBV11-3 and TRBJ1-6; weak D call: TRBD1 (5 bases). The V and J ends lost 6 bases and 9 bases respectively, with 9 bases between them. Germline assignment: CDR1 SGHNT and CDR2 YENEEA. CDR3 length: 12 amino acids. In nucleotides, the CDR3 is TGTGCCAGCAGAAGACAGCTTTCACCCCTCCACTTT. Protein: CASRRQLSPLHF.

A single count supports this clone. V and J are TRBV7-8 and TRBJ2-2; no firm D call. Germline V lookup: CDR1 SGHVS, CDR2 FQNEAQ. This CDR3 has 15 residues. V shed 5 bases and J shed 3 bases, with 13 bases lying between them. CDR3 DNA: TGTGCCAGCAGCGGGCTTAGGTTAGACACCGGGGAGCTGTTTTTT. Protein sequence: CASSGLRLDTGELFF.

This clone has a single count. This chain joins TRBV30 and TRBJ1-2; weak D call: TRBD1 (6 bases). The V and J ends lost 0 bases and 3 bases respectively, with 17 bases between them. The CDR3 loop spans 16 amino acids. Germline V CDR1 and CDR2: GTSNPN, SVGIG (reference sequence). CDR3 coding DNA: TGTGCCTGGAGTGTTAGACGACGGGGGCGATACTATGGCTACACCTTC. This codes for CAWSVRRRGRYYGYTF.

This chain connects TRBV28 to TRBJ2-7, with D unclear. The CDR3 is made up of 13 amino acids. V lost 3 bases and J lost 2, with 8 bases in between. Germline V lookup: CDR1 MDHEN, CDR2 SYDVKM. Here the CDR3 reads CASSFSRPYEQYF. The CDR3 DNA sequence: TGTGCCAGCAGTTTTAGCAGGCCCTACGAGCAGTACTTC.

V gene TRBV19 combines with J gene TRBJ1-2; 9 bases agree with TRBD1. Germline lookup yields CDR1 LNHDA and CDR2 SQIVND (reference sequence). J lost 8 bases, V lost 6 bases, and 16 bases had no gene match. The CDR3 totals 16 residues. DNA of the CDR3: TGTGCCAGTAGCGACCGCGGGACAGGGCCCCCCATCGGCTACACCTTC. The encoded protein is CASSDRGTGPPIGYTF.

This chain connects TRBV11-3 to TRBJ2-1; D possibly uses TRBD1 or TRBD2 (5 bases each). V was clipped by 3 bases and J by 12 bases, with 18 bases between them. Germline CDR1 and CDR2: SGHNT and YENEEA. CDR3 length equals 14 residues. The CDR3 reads CASSLAAMRGWQFF. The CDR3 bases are TGTGCCAGCAGCTTGGCGGCCATGAGGGGTTGGCAGTTCTTC.

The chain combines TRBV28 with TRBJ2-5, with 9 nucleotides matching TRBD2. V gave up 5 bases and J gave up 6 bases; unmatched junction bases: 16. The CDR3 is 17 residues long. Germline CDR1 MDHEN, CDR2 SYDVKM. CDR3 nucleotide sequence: TGTGCCAGCAGTCCCATAGCGGGAGCATCCCCCGGAAAGACCCAGTACTTC. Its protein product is CASSPIAGASPGKTQYF.

The CDR3 coding sequence is TGTGCCAGTAGTACGATAGCGGGAGGAAACAATGAGCAGTTCTTC. Translation: CASSTIAGGNNEQFF. V usage is TRBV19 and J usage is TRBJ2-1; 10 positions match TRBD2. V lost 4 bases to trimming and J lost 5 bases; unmatched junction nucleotides: 5. The germline CDR1 and CDR2 sequences are LNHDA and SQIVND (reference sequence). The CDR3 is made up of 15 amino acids.

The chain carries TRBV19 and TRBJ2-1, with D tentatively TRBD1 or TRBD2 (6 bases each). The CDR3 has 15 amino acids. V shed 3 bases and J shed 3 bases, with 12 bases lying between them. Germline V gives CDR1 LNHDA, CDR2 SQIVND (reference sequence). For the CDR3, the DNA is TGTGCCAGTAGTATTGGGGGGCCTATCTACAATGAGCAGTTCTTC. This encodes CASSIGGPIYNEQFF.

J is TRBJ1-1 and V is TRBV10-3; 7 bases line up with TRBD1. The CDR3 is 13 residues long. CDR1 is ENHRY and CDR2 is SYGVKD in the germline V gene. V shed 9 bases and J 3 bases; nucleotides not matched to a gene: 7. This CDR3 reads CAITQGLDTEAFF. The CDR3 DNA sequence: TGTGCCATTACACAGGGGTTGGACACTGAAGCTTTCTTT.

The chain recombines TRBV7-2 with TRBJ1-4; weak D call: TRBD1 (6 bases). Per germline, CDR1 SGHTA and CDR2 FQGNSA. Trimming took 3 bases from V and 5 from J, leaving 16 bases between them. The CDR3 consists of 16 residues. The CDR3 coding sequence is TGTGCCAGCAGCTTTAATGTGGGACAACCGAATGAAAAACTGTTTTTT. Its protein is CASSFNVGQPNEKLFF.

CDR3 residues: CASSQEPTNYEGYTF. CDR3 bases: TGCGCCAGCAGCCAAGAGCCCACTAACTATGAAGGCTACACCTTC. This chain joins TRBV4-3 and TRBJ1-2; D is ambiguous. Per germline, CDR1 LGHNA and CDR2 YSLEER. V lost 0 bases, J lost 8 bases, and 16 bases lay in between. The CDR3 is 15 residues long.

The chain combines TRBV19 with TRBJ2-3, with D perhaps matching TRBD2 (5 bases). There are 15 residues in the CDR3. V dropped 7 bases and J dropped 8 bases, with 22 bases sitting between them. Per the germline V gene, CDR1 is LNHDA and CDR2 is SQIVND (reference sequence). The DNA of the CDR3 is TGTGCCAGTACCTCAGTTCTCGGAGGTTCGGGTACGCAGTATTTT. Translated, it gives CASTSVLGGSGTQYF. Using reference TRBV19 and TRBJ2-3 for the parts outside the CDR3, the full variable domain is DGGITQSPKYLFRKEGQNVTLSCEQNLNHDAMYWYRQDPGQGLRLIYYSQIVNDFQKGDIAEGYSVSREKKESFPLTVTSAQKNPTAFYLCASTSVLGGSGTQYFGPGTRLTVL.

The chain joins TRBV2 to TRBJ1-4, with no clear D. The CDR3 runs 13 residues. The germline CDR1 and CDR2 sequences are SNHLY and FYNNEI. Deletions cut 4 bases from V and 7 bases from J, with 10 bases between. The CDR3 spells CASSATKGEKLFF. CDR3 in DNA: TGTGCCAGCAGTGCCACGAAAGGTGAAAAACTGTTTTTT. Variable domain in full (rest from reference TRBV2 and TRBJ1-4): EPEVTQTPSHQVTQMGQEVILRCVPISNHLYFYWYRQILGQKVEFLVSFYNNEISEKSEIFDDQFSVERPDGSNFTLKIRSTKLEDSAMYFCASSATKGEKLFFGSGTQLSVL.

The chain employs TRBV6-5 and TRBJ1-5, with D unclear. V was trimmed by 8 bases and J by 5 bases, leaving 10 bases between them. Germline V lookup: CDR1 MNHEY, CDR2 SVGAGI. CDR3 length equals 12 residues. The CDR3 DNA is TGTGCCAGCGCCCACTTGGATCAGCCCCAGCATTTT. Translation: CASAHLDQPQHF.

In DNA, the CDR3 is TGTGCCAGTAGTAGACCGGGACTAGCGAACCACGAGCAGTACTTC. Protein: CASSRPGLANHEQYF. The rearrangement links TRBV19 to TRBJ2-7, with TRBD2 identical over 10 bases. With 4 bases clipped from V and 5 bases from J, the junction kept 8 bases outside the gene matches. CDR1 LNHDA and CDR2 SQIVND come from the germline V gene (reference sequence). CDR3 size: 15 residues.

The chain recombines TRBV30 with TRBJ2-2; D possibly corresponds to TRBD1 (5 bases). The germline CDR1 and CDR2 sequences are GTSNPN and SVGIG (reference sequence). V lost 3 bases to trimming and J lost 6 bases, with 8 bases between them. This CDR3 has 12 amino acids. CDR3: CAWSAGPGELFF. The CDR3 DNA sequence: TGTGCCTGGAGCGCAGGGCCCGGGGAGCTGTTTTTT.

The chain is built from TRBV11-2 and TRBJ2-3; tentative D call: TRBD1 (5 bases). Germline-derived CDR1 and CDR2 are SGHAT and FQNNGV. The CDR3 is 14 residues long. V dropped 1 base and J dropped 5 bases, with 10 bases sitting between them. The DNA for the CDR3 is TGTGCCAGCAGCTTAGTAAGGGGTAGAGATACGCAGTATTTT. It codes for CASSLVRGRDTQYF.